What follows are 25 T cell receptor beta chains derived from one specimen sequenced in a study of cytomegalovirus exposure and HLA in healthy donors. This PCR relied on a set of 60 Vbeta primers and 13 Jbeta primers. The method was immunoSEQ multiplex PCR; TCRdb's version includes in-frame clones alone and lacks a portion of them. The sample consists of 200,000 or so clones, more than 60% of them appearing once. The sample taken for sequencing was PBMCs. These receptors were obtained from a woman aged 30 to 39 in good health and CMV-seropositive.

This clone was recorded only once. Within the sample, other DNA sequences also encode this same CDR3. The J gene is TRBJ1-1, the V gene TRBV18; 8 nucleotides line up with TRBD1. The CDR3 has 14 residues. The V gene end was trimmed by 5 bases and the J gene end by 3 bases; junction bases not matched to a gene: 5. The germline V gene encodes CDR1 KGHSH and CDR2 LQKENI. The CDR3 spells CASSGGQGDTEAFF. The CDR3 bases are TGTGCCAGCTCAGGTGGACAGGGTGACACTGAAGCTTTCTTT.

The chain joins TRBV15 to TRBJ1-1; D unresolved. V was trimmed by 1 base and J by 11 bases, leaving 14 bases between them. Per the germline V gene, CDR1 is LNHNV and CDR2 is YYDKDF (reference sequence). CDR3 length: 13 residues. For the CDR3, the DNA is TGTGCCACCAGCAGAGCCCCGGGTCTTCGGGCTTTCTTT. Translating it yields CATSRAPGLRAFF.

The V call is TRBV18, the J call TRBJ2-1, with D unclear. Trimming took off 3 bases at V and 0 bases at J, with 15 bases between the two ends. Per the germline V gene, CDR1 is KGHSH and CDR2 is LQKENI. The CDR3 has 17 residues. The CDR3 is CASSPSQRSYSYNEQFF. For the CDR3, the DNA is TGTGCCAGCTCACCCTCACAACGGAGCTACTCCTACAATGAGCAGTTCTTC.

This chain joins TRBV4-1 and TRBJ1-2; 7 bases align to TRBD1. The CDR3 consists of 14 residues. Germline V gene lookup returns CDR1 MGHRA and CDR2 YSYEKL. V lost 4 bases and J lost 0; bases outside the gene matches: 2. CDR3 in DNA: TGCGCCAGCAGCCCGGGACAGCCTAACTATGGCTACACCTTC. It encodes CASSPGQPNYGYTF.

The CDR3 DNA follows: TGTGCCAGCAGTTACAACAGGGGGAGCAATCAGCCCCAGCATTTT. As protein: CASSYNRGSNQPQHF. The V gene is TRBV6-6, the J gene TRBJ1-5; TRBD1 aligns across 8 bases. The J segment lost 1 base and the V segment lost 2 bases, leaving 1 base of the junction unmatched. This CDR3 comprises 15 residues. In germline, CDR1 is MNHNY, CDR2 SVGAGI (reference sequence).

V and J are TRBV19 and TRBJ1-1; TRBD1 agrees at 7 bases. This CDR3 is 15 amino acids long. Germline loops: CDR1 LNHDA, CDR2 SQIVND (reference sequence). After removal of 0 bases from V and 4 bases from J, the junction contained 5 bases not matched to a gene. Written as DNA, the CDR3 is TGTGCCAGTAGTATAGATCTATCAGGGGGCACTGAAGCTTTCTTT. This codes for CASSIDLSGGTEAFF.

J is TRBJ1-2 and V is TRBV5-1, with D hard to call. Per the germline V gene, CDR1 is SGHRS and CDR2 is YFSETQ. This CDR3 comprises 13 residues. V lost 1 base and J 8 bases, leaving 12 bases between the germline ends. DNA of the CDR3: TGCGCCAGCAGCTTGCTAGAAGGTCAGGGCTACACCTTC. Protein sequence: CASSLLEGQGYTF.

This clone occurred once. The rearrangement links TRBV7-2 to TRBJ1-1; D may be TRBD1 (6 bases). With 6 bases removed from V and 8 bases from J, the gap between germline ends came to 13 bases. The CDR3 is made up of 12 amino acids. Germline V gives CDR1 SGHTA, CDR2 FQGNSA. The CDR3 here is CASRTRTEEAFF. CDR3 in DNA: TGTGCCAGCAGAACCCGGACAGAAGAAGCTTTCTTT.

The chain carries TRBV2 and TRBJ1-6; 9 bases fit TRBD1. The V gene end was trimmed by 3 bases and the J gene end by 6 bases; junction bases not matched to a gene: 3. The CDR3 extends over 15 amino acids. Germline CDR1 SNHLY, CDR2 FYNNEI. In nucleotides, the CDR3 is TGTGCCAGCAGTGATACAGGGGGCCTTAATTCACCCCTCCACTTT. Protein: CASSDTGGLNSPLHF.

This chain links TRBV30 with TRBJ1-2; unclear D gene. The germline CDR1 and CDR2 sequences are GTSNPN and SVGIG (reference sequence). The V and J ends lost 7 bases and 14 bases respectively, with 14 bases between them. The CDR3 is made up of 9 amino acids. CDR3 bases: TGTGCCTCCTTGCGCCCCAAAACCTTC. It is translated as CASLRPKTF.

The chain is built from TRBV28 and TRBJ1-6, with TRBD1 matching 7 bases. The CDR3 is 13 amino acids. Germline CDR1 and CDR2: MDHEN and SYDVKM. The J segment lost 10 bases and the V segment lost 7 bases, leaving 7 bases of the junction unmatched. The CDR3 spells CASNRGTESPLHF. DNA of the CDR3: TGTGCCAGCAATAGGGGGACAGAATCACCCCTCCACTTT.

This chain connects TRBV18 to TRBJ2-3; a weak D match, TRBD2 (5 bases). In germline, CDR1 is KGHSH, CDR2 LQKENI. Between the trimmed V and J ends, which lost 5 bases and 2 bases, there was a span of 14 bases. The CDR3 is 15 amino acids. CDR3 sequence reads: CASSAYAGITDTQYF. The DNA for the CDR3 is TGTGCCAGCTCAGCCTATGCCGGGATCACAGATACGCAGTATTTT.

The chain joins TRBV29-1 to TRBJ2-7; TRBD1 agrees at 9 bases. The CDR3 is made up of 16 amino acids. In germline, CDR1 is SQVTM, CDR2 ANQGSEA. After removal of 5 bases from V and 3 bases from J, the junction contained 14 bases not matched to a gene. Here the CDR3 reads CSVSGTGSGGRYEQYF. The CDR3 nucleotides are TGCAGCGTTTCCGGGACAGGGTCGGGGGGCCGCTACGAGCAGTACTTC.

The chain has TRBV5-1 and TRBJ2-5; TRBD1 matches at 7 bases. This CDR3 spans 14 amino acids. V was clipped by 2 bases and J by 4 bases; unmatched bases: 5. Germline CDR1 reads SGHRS; CDR2 reads YFSETQ. CDR3: CASSLQTGSETQYF. In DNA form, the CDR3 reads TGCGCCAGCAGCTTACAGACAGGGTCAGAGACCCAGTACTTC. The whole variable domain, filled in from reference TRBV5-1 and TRBJ2-5, reads KAGVTQTPRYLIKTRGQQVTLSCSPISGHRSVSWYQQTPGQGLQFLFEYFSETQRNKGNFPGRFSGRQFSNSRSEMNVSTLELGDSALYLCASSLQTGSETQYFGPGTRLLVL.

The rearrangement joins TRBV28 to TRBJ1-2; 7 bases align to TRBD1. V lost 4 bases, J lost 5 bases, and 10 bases stayed unmatched. CDR1 MDHEN and CDR2 SYDVKM come from the germline V gene. The CDR3 runs to 15 residues. The CDR3 region is CASSSPGTEIYGYTF. CDR3 DNA: TGTGCCAGCAGTTCACCCGGGACAGAGATTTATGGCTACACCTTC.

The J gene is TRBJ2-1, the V gene TRBV30; 7 nucleotides line up with TRBD2. Germline V gene data show CDR1 as GTSNPN and CDR2 as SVGIG (reference sequence). CDR3 length: 15 residues. The junction had 9 bases not matched to a gene; V was cut back by 0 bases and J by 7 bases. Written as DNA, the CDR3 is TGTGCCTGGAGTGTAGGGCTAGCGGCGCGGAATGAGCAGTTCTTC. Encoded protein: CAWSVGLAARNEQFF.

The chain recombines TRBV5-1 with TRBJ2-5; no firm D call. V dropped 0 bases and J dropped 1 base, with 10 bases sitting between them. The CDR3 is made up of 15 amino acids. The germline V gene encodes CDR1 SGHRS and CDR2 YFSETQ. CDR3 DNA: TGCGCCAGCAGCTTGGTGGCTCCCCCCCAAGAGACCCAGTACTTC. Translation gives CASSLVAPPQETQYF.

V is TRBV9 and J is TRBJ2-5; 7 bases are a match to TRBD1. V shed 3 bases and J 2 bases; nucleotides not matched to a gene: 4. The CDR3 consists of 14 residues. Germline CDR1 reads SGDLS; CDR2 reads YYNGEE. The CDR3 bases are TGTGCCAGCAGCGCGGACAGGTTACAAGAGACCCAGTACTTC. Residues: CASSADRLQETQYF.

The chain uses TRBV18 and TRBJ1-1; tentative D call: TRBD1 (6 bases). This CDR3 spans 16 amino acids. CDR1 and CDR2 from the germline V gene are KGHSH and LQKENI. Between the trimmed V and J ends, which lost 5 bases and 11 bases, there was a span of 27 bases. The CDR3 DNA reads TGTGCCAGCTCAAAATACAGGGCCGGGGCCCAAGGTGAGGCTTTCTTT. Amino acid sequence: CASSKYRAGAQGEAFF.

The chain links TRBV28 to TRBJ1-6, with 8 bases lining up with TRBD1. V gave up 6 bases and J gave up 10 bases; unmatched junction bases: 8. The CDR3 runs to 14 residues. Germline V CDR1 and CDR2: MDHEN, SYDVKM. CDR3 residues: CASRGAGGPSPLHF. CDR3 nucleotides: TGTGCCAGCAGGGGGGCAGGGGGCCCGTCACCCCTCCACTTT. Drawing the rest from reference TRBV28 and TRBJ1-6, the complete variable domain is DVKVTQSSRYLVKRTGEKVFLECVQDMDHENMFWYRQDPGLGLRLIYFSYDVKMKEKGDIPEGYSVSREKKERFSLILESASTNQTSMYLCASRGAGGPSPLHFGNGTRLTVT.

The J gene is TRBJ2-5, the V gene TRBV27; D might be TRBD1 (5 bases). Germline CDR1 reads MNHEY; CDR2 reads SMNVEV (reference sequence). V was cut by 6 bases and J by 1 base, with 18 bases left in between. The CDR3 sequence is 16 residues long. CDR3 protein: CASRERQKRGQETQYF. The DNA of the CDR3 is TGTGCCAGCAGAGAGAGGCAGAAAAGGGGCCAAGAGACCCAGTACTTC.

This chain uses TRBV6-5 with TRBJ2-3; D may be TRBD2 (6 bases). The ends were cut back, 4 bases at V and 7 bases at J, with 18 bases in the middle. From germline, CDR1 is MNHEY and CDR2 SVGAGI. This CDR3 contains 15 residues. CDR3 sequence reads: CASSLMRGGYHTQYF. Here the CDR3 DNA reads TGTGCCAGCAGTTTGATGCGGGGCGGATACCATACGCAGTATTTT.

The V and J genes are TRBV9 and TRBJ2-7, with 10 bases aligning to TRBD2. Germline-derived CDR1 and CDR2 are SGDLS and YYNGEE. There are 12 residues in the CDR3. V lost 5 bases to trimming and J lost 5 bases; unmatched junction nucleotides: 1. DNA of the CDR3: TGTGCCAGCAGTCTAGCGGGGGACGAGCAGTACTTC. Its translation is CASSLAGDEQYF.

This rearrangement joins TRBV11-2 to TRBJ1-2; D perhaps matches TRBD1 (6 bases). This CDR3 has 14 amino acids. Trimming removed 5 bases from V and 3 bases from J, with 13 bases in between. The germline V gene has CDR1 SGHAT and CDR2 FQNNGV. In DNA form, the CDR3 reads TGTGCCAGCAGCCGCCTGGGGGCTTACTATGGCTACACCTTC. Its protein is CASSRLGAYYGYTF. The entire variable domain, with the rest obtained from reference TRBV11-2 and TRBJ1-2, is as follows: EAGVAQSPRYKIIEKRQSVAFWCNPISGHATLYWYQQILGQGPKLLIQFQNNGVVDDSQLPKDRFSAERLKGVDSTLKIQPAKLEDSAVYLCASSRLGAYYGYTFGSGTRLTVV.

The CDR3 region is CASSPRLAGDHEQYF. The CDR3 DNA is TGTGCCAGCAGCCCCAGACTAGCGGGAGACCACGAGCAGTACTTC. V is TRBV6-5 and J is TRBJ2-7; 12 nucleotides line up with TRBD2. J was trimmed by 5 bases and V by 6 bases; bases with no gene match: 8. The CDR3 consists of 15 residues. From germline, CDR1 is MNHEY and CDR2 SVGAGI.